This T cell receptor beta chain was profiled in a study of response to subunit inactivated influenza vaccine. Findings and caveats of the study: The study's authors posited that every seasonal influenza vaccination enlists few new T cells.

This clonotype appeared a few times. Its target is not known. TCRdb re-called the RT-PCR reads through MiXCR, storing one row per CDR3 protein. Here the sample spans 650,000 to 800,000 distinct CDR3 sequences, approximately 14% being singletons. The starting material was PBMCs from blood, obtained less than 15 days before vaccination. The clonotype was recovered from a man aged 50 to 59 who received an inactivated influenza vaccine.

CDR3 sequence: CASSQDRGGGAPYEQYF. For the CDR3, the DNA is TGCGCCAGCAGCCAAGATAGGGGGGGGGGCGCTCCCTACGAGCAGTACTTC. This chain links TRBV4-3 with TRBJ2-7, with D possibly being TRBD2 (7 bases). With 0 bases removed from V and 2 bases from J, the gap between germline ends came to 17 bases. Per germline, CDR1 LGHNA and CDR2 YSLEER. This CDR3 spans 17 amino acids.